Included here is one T cell receptor (beta chain) sequence, with context. What antigen it recognizes has not been identified. The record has no base qualities; no much larger clone is one base away. This specimen belongs to a study of blood T cell repertoires in COVID-19 (dated by TCRdb to the early 2020s). Context from the whole study: Samples from collaborators originated in the United States, Italy and Spain and spanned both the acute and convalescent phases of COVID-19. The prospective study material was composed of cDNA or gDNA derived from T cells, B-cell-depleted T cells, or PBMCs. Subjects who had been exposed to COVID-19, were actively infected with it, or had recovered from it provided the deeply sampled blood TCRbeta repertoires that made up the dataset. The repertoires were made available in a free public database intended to serve as a resource for research on the immune response to SARS-CoV-2. Samples came from the ongoing ImmuneRACE study (first 160 participants) plus 1,254 subjects from 6 global collaborators. The sample metadata nearly always contained a de-identified subject ID, COVID-19 status, age in years and sex. HLA class I and class II types, where available, came from metadata supplied by the sample provider rather than from assay-based typing.

The immunoSEQ Assay, a bias-controlled multiplex PCR, was used to amplify TCRbeta CDR3 regions from genomic DNA. Under the source paper's analysis protocol: Nucleated cell counts per sample were estimated from amplification of reference gene primers within the assay. Sequence reads were collapsed and filtered to measure the absolute abundance of every unique TCRbeta CDR3 rearrangement. For each sample, productive Simpson clonality was calculated as the square root of Simpson's diversity index over productive rearrangements. TCRdb stores this immuneACCESS table with in-frame sequences only. Part of the clones is absent; in the studies checked, under half of the shortfall reflects unresolved V genes, and no reason is known for the rest. V and J calls plus clone size are reproduced from that table; the DNA served to infer D and trimming. Present in this sample are some 360,000 clones, approximately 89% of which were seen just once. Over 3.5% of the sample is in the top ten clones.

The paper as a whole reports these results and caveats: The amount of clinical and demographic metadata varied by source and participant and was provided uncurated.

In Seattle, one collaborating source enrolled patients while the infection was active and tracked those patients longitudinally over the course of disease. Collaborating institutions collected whole blood in K2EDTA tubes following their own protocols. For TCRbeta analysis, collaborator samples were shipped as frozen whole blood, as isolated PBMCs, or as DNA extracted from either sample type. V loses 3 bases at its end and J loses 0 bases; junction bases beyond the gene matches: 17. CDR1 and CDR2, looked up from the germline V gene, are MGHRA and YSYEKL. Its CDR3 holds 21 amino acids, cysteine through phenylalanine. The CDR3 DNA has 63 bases and is translated from base 1.

Material for sequencing was peripheral blood. The chain employs TRBV4-1 and TRBJ1-3; TRBD1 agrees with 10 junctional bases. This TCR derives from a woman in her sixties or seventies with COVID-19, enrolled during active disease. The bases are TGCGCCAGCAGCCATAAGATCCGAGGGGGGACAGGGGCATTCTCTGGAAACACCATATATTTT. It specifies CASSHKIRGGTGAFSGNTIYF.